The 27 T cell receptor beta chains below were found in one sample sequenced in a study of blood T cell repertoires in COVID-19. Measured with immunoSEQ multiplex PCR; TCRdb has only the in-frame clones, and not every one. The data contain some 250,000 clones, about 86% of them singletons. Sequencing was done on a sample of peripheral blood. Source of these receptors: a man older than 75 with acute or convalescent COVID-19.

V is TRBV2 and J is TRBJ1-1; TRBD1 might be the D (6 bases). Trimming stripped 5 bases from V and 6 bases from J, with 10 bases between. The germline V gene encodes CDR1 SNHLY and CDR2 FYNNEI. The CDR3 spans 12 residues. The CDR3 region has the DNA TGTGCCAGCAGTCCCCGACAGGCTGAAGCTTTCTTT. Protein product: CASSPRQAEAFF. The full variable domain, in which reference TRBV2 and TRBJ1-1 provide the parts outside the CDR3, is EPEVTQTPSHQVTQMGQEVILRCVPISNHLYFYWYRQILGQKVEFLVSFYNNEISEKSEIFDDQFSVERPDGSNFTLKIRSTKLEDSAMYFCASSPRQAEAFFGQGTRLTVV.

The chain carries TRBV28 and TRBJ1-1; TRBD1 might be the D (5 bases). Trimming took off 1 base at V and 8 bases at J, with 8 bases between the two ends. The CDR3 runs to 12 residues. CDR1 and CDR2 from the germline V gene are MDHEN and SYDVKM. The CDR3 loop reads CASSLSEGEAFF. The CDR3 region has the DNA TGTGCCAGCAGTTTATCGGAGGGGGAAGCTTTCTTT.

This sequence joins TRBV24-1 and TRBJ1-3; TRBD1 is a possible D gene (5 bases). The CDR3 is 13 amino acids. V dropped 10 bases and J dropped 4 bases, with 13 bases sitting between them. Per the germline V gene, CDR1 is KGHDR and CDR2 is SFDVKD. The CDR3: CATQGVSGNTIYF. CDR3 nucleotide sequence: TGTGCCACTCAAGGGGTTTCAGGAAACACCATATATTTT.

The genes are TRBV2 and TRBJ1-1, with 7 bases aligning to TRBD1. The J segment lost 3 bases and the V segment lost 6 bases, leaving 7 bases of the junction unmatched. The CDR3 is 14 residues long. Germline V lookup: CDR1 SNHLY, CDR2 FYNNEI. This CDR3 reads CASRKGAWDTEAFF. DNA of the CDR3: TGTGCCAGCAGAAAGGGGGCTTGGGACACTGAAGCTTTCTTT.

CDR3 coding DNA: TGTGCCAGCAGCCCCCCAGGCAATGAGCAGTTCTTC. It yields the protein CASSPPGNEQFF. The J gene is TRBJ2-1, the V gene TRBV7-8; unclear D gene. V was shortened by 5 bases and J by 6 bases, with 8 bases between the two germline ends. Germline-derived CDR1 and CDR2 are SGHVS and FQNEAQ. The length of the CDR3 is 12 residues.

The chain links TRBV5-1 to TRBJ2-7; D not certain. Germline lookup yields CDR1 SGHRS and CDR2 YFSETQ. This CDR3 comprises 15 residues. Trimming took off 0 bases at V and 0 bases at J, with 10 bases between the two ends. The chain's CDR3 is CASSLEAGYSYEQYF. In DNA, the CDR3 is TGCGCCAGCAGCTTGGAGGCAGGTTACTCCTACGAGCAGTACTTC. The full variable domain, rest sourced from reference TRBV5-1 and TRBJ2-7, is KAGVTQTPRYLIKTRGQQVTLSCSPISGHRSVSWYQQTPGQGLQFLFEYFSETQRNKGNFPGRFSGRQFSNSRSEMNVSTLELGDSALYLCASSLEAGYSYEQYFGPGTRLTVT.

The V call is TRBV28, the J call TRBJ2-3; 12 bases fit TRBD2. Trimming took 6 bases from V and 1 from J; bases not matched to a gene: 14. Germline CDR1 reads MDHEN; CDR2 reads SYDVKM. The CDR3 length is 19 residues. CDR3 bases: TGTGCCAGCAGGGGCCTAGCGGGAGGGATACGAGGGGGCACAGATACGCAGTATTTT. It translates to CASRGLAGGIRGGTDTQYF.

V is TRBV2 and J is TRBJ1-4; D is possibly TRBD1 (5 bases). This CDR3 is built from 14 residues. CDR1 and CDR2 (germline): SNHLY, FYNNEI. V was shortened by 7 bases and J by 6 bases, with 15 bases between the two germline ends. Here the CDR3 reads CASKEGRGDEKLFF. In nucleotides, the CDR3 is TGTGCCAGCAAAGAGGGCCGGGGGGATGAAAAACTGTTTTTT.

V usage is TRBV6-6 and J usage is TRBJ2-7; TRBD2 might be the D (5 bases). This CDR3 is built from 15 residues. Germline assignment: CDR1 MNHNY and CDR2 SVGAGI (reference sequence). V lost 6 bases, J lost 5 bases, and 20 bases lay in between. Written as DNA, the CDR3 is TGTGCCAGCAGCCCGGAGGCAGGCACTTTCAACGAGCAGTACTTC. This gives the protein CASSPEAGTFNEQYF.

The chain carries TRBV6-5 and TRBJ2-7; 9 bases map to TRBD2. Germline lookup yields CDR1 MNHEY and CDR2 SVGAGI. This CDR3 region has 12 residues. CDR3 nucleotides: TGTGTCGGACTAGCGAGATCCTACGAGCAGTACTTC. Encoded protein: CVGLARSYEQYF.

This chain connects TRBV10-1 to TRBJ1-1; tentative D call: TRBD1 (6 bases). The CDR3 sequence is 14 residues long. The ends were cut back, 2 bases at V and 5 bases at J, with 12 bases in the middle. Germline loops: CDR1 WNHNN, CDR2 SYGVQD (reference sequence). CDR3 protein: CASSEGSQGTEAFF. Here the CDR3 DNA reads TGCGCCAGCAGTGAGGGCAGCCAGGGGACTGAAGCTTTCTTT.

The V gene is TRBV27, the J gene TRBJ1-1, with 9 bases that match TRBD1. CDR3 size: 15 residues. Germline-derived CDR1 and CDR2 are MNHEY and SMNVEV (reference sequence). With V trimmed by 4 bases and J by 0 bases, 3 bases remained unmatched. The CDR3 DNA follows: TGTGCCAGCAGTTATAGACAGGGGGTGAACACTGAAGCTTTCTTT. Translation: CASSYRQGVNTEAFF.

The CDR3 bases are TGTGCCAGCAGTTTTCCGGGACTAGCTCCAGGAGAGCAGTACTTC. Protein product: CASSFPGLAPGEQYF. The chain joins TRBV28 to TRBJ2-7; 9 positions match TRBD2. The CDR3 runs 15 residues. V lost 3 bases, J lost 7 bases, and 10 bases stayed unmatched. Germline V gene lookup returns CDR1 MDHEN and CDR2 SYDVKM.

The chain carries TRBV27 and TRBJ1-6; D is perhaps TRBD1 (5 bases). The germline gives CDR1 MNHEY, CDR2 SMNVEV (reference sequence). V lost 6 bases and J 9 bases, leaving 15 bases between the germline ends. The CDR3 totals 14 residues. CDR3 coding DNA: TGTGCCAGCAGGCTGGGAGGGGTCGCTTCACCCCTCCACTTT. It codes for CASRLGGVASPLHF.

This CDR3 reads CAIRGDRGKETQYF. In DNA, the CDR3 is TGTGCCATCAGGGGGGACAGGGGAAAAGAGACCCAGTACTTC. The genes are TRBV10-3 and TRBJ2-5, with 10 bases that match TRBD1. There are 14 residues in the CDR3. The germline V gene has CDR1 ENHRY and CDR2 SYGVKD. V was clipped by 6 bases and J by 3 bases; unmatched bases: 4.

The chain recombines TRBV5-1 with TRBJ2-2; D possibly corresponds to TRBD1 (6 bases). The V end was cut by 0 bases, the J end by 3 bases, with 12 bases between. This CDR3 is built from 16 residues. Per the germline V gene, CDR1 is SGHRS and CDR2 is YFSETQ. The CDR3 sequence is CASSLAGQRDTGELFF. The CDR3 DNA reads as TGCGCCAGCAGCTTGGCGGGACAAAGGGACACCGGGGAGCTGTTTTTT.

The V gene is TRBV9, the J gene TRBJ1-2, with 7 positions matching TRBD1. Germline CDR1 SGDLS, CDR2 YYNGEE. V shed 2 bases and J 2 bases; nucleotides not matched to a gene: 9. The CDR3 is 16 residues long. The CDR3 region is CASSVSPGTANYGYTF. Written as DNA, the CDR3 is TGTGCCAGCAGCGTCAGCCCCGGGACAGCAAACTATGGCTACACCTTC.

This clone appeared a few times. The rearrangement joins TRBV19 to TRBJ2-4, with a weak D call TRBD1 (5 bases). The germline V gene encodes CDR1 LNHDA and CDR2 SQIVND (reference sequence). Trimming pared 5 bases from V and 0 bases from J, leaving 14 bases between. The CDR3 runs 16 residues. The CDR3 loop reads CASSHDSQLAKNIQYF. The DNA for the CDR3 is TGTGCCAGTAGTCACGACAGTCAACTAGCCAAAAACATTCAGTACTTC.

This clone was counted between two and nine times. The chain employs TRBV24-1 and TRBJ1-2; 7 nucleotides line up with TRBD1. In germline, CDR1 is KGHDR, CDR2 SFDVKD. This CDR3 region has 16 residues. With 4 bases clipped from V and 8 bases from J, the junction kept 15 bases outside the gene matches. The CDR3 coding sequence is TGTGCCACCAGTGACCGTTCCCCCTTCGACAGGGACGGCTACACCTTC. It specifies CATSDRSPFDRDGYTF.

The chain has TRBV3-1 (or the pseudogene TRBV3-2) and TRBJ2-7, with D maybe TRBD1 (5 bases). The CDR3 is 12 amino acids. Per the germline V gene, CDR1 is LGHDT and CDR2 is YNNKEL (reference sequence). Trimming took 1 base from V and 6 from J, leaving 7 bases between them. CDR3 nucleotide sequence: TGTGCCAGCAGCCAAGTCCAGGGCGAGCAGTACTTC. Protein sequence: CASSQVQGEQYF.

V usage is TRBV10-3 and J usage is TRBJ1-1, with D tentatively TRBD1 (6 bases). Germline V lookup: CDR1 ENHRY, CDR2 SYGVKD. The CDR3 covers 12 residues. The ends were cut back, 6 bases at V and 8 bases at J, with 13 bases in the middle. The DNA of the CDR3 is TGTGCCATCAGGTCAGGGGAAATGGAAGCTTTCTTT. Encoded protein: CAIRSGEMEAFF.

With respect to this clone: An end of the junction differs from the germline gene, which may be a read error. This sequence joins TRBV28 and TRBJ1-2; D gene uncertain. This CDR3 spans 13 amino acids. Germline loops: CDR1 MDHEN, CDR2 SYDVKM. The CDR3 DNA sequence: TGTGCCAGCAGTTTGGTCTCAGATCGCCTGTCTGCCTTC. This codes for CASSLVSDRLSAF.

This clone was seen more than once but under ten times. Other DNA sequences in the same sample also yield this CDR3. The chain recombines TRBV6-5 with TRBJ1-1; possible D gene TRBD1, 5 bases. The CDR3 is made up of 13 amino acids. From germline, CDR1 is MNHEY and CDR2 SVGAGI. Trimming pared 6 bases from V and 1 base from J, leaving 9 bases between. DNA for the CDR3: TGTGCCAGCAGAGCCACAGGGAACACTGAAGCTTTCTTT. As protein: CASRATGNTEAFF.

V and J are TRBV6-1 and TRBJ2-5, with 8 bases that match TRBD1. This CDR3 spans 16 amino acids. With 3 bases clipped from V and 3 bases from J, the junction kept 9 bases outside the gene matches. CDR1 and CDR2 (germline): MNHNS, SASEGT. CDR3 in DNA: TGTGCCAGCAGTGAGGGGACAGGAGTACTTGAAGAGACCCAGTACTTC. Its translation is CASSEGTGVLEETQYF.

The count of this clone is one. The V call is TRBV24-1, the J call TRBJ1-2; TRBD1 is a possible D gene (5 bases). Trimming removed 5 bases at V and 3 bases at J, with 12 bases between. Germline assignment: CDR1 KGHDR and CDR2 SFDVKD. CDR3 length equals 14 residues. The CDR3 region is CATSVGATDYGYTF. In nucleotides, the CDR3 is TGTGCCACCAGTGTTGGGGCTACCGACTATGGCTACACCTTC.

This clone was observed a single time. The chain uses TRBV2 and TRBJ2-1, with 7 bases that match TRBD1. V trimming: 10 bases; J trimming: 5 bases; junction bases outside the gene matches: 8. Germline lookup yields CDR1 SNHLY and CDR2 FYNNEI. This CDR3 region has 13 residues. CDR3 sequence: CATKKTGDNEQFF. The CDR3, as DNA: TGTGCCACCAAAAAAACAGGGGACAATGAGCAGTTCTTC.

The V and J genes are TRBV5-5 and TRBJ2-3; 7 bases are shared with TRBD1. This CDR3 has 15 residues. The V and J ends lost 3 bases and 2 bases, in that order; junction bases with no gene match: 6. Germline CDR1 reads SGHKS; CDR2 reads YYEKEE (reference sequence). In DNA form, the CDR3 reads TGTGCCAGCAGCTCCGGGACAGATTACACAGATACGCAGTATTTT. Translating it yields CASSSGTDYTDTQYF.